This T cell receptor (beta chain) was sequenced during a study of OX40 agonist ivuxolimab in advanced cancers. Notes on the research overall: The costimulatory receptor OX40 (CD134) was targeted by ivuxolimab, a fully human IgG2 agonistic monoclonal antibody. In the dose-escalation cohort, approximately 82% of patients were male, and the mean age was roughly 60 years, with a range of about 23 to 85. Of the approximately 54 patients in dose escalation, around 20 had hepatocellular carcinoma, some 15 had melanoma, 9 had renal cell carcinoma and 9 had head and neck cancer. Patients were allowed to have had prior anti-PD-1, anti-PD-L1 or anti-CTLA-4 therapy, and roughly two fifths of the dose-escalation patients had been treated with checkpoint inhibitors. Intravenous ivuxolimab was administered to patients every 2 weeks at six dose levels: 0.01, 0.1, 0.3, 1.5, 3 and 10 mg/kg. The paper covers the monotherapy dose-escalation part of the phase I ivuxolimab trial, which included N of about 50 patients. The purpose of peripheral TCRbeta sequencing was to test whether ivuxolimab changed TCR sequence diversity and led to clonal T-cell expansion. Partial responses occurred in three dose-escalation patients: two with cutaneous melanoma and one with hepatocellular carcinoma.

Regarding this clone: The clone's antigen remains unknown. Nothing much larger sits one base from this clone, and base qualities are not available.

Looking up the germline V gene (reference sequence) yields CDR1 PRHDT and CDR2 FYEKMQ. The CDR3 has 17 amino acids, counting the end cysteine and phenylalanine. Only CDR3 DNA is held: 51 bases, read in frame from base 1. Trimming leaves V shorter by 0 bases and J shorter by 2 bases, with the junction holding 8 bases beyond the gene matches. Overall study outcomes, separate from this receptor: At doses of 0.1 to 3.0 mg/kg, clonal expansion of both CD4+ and CD8+ T cells in blood was seen between baseline and week 6. On average, CD8+ T cells showed more expanded clones than CD4+ T cells after ivuxolimab. The antigen specificity of the peripheral T cells that underwent clonal expansion was not determined. Low levels of normalized T-cell clonal expansion were also seen in some patients who did not respond. In partial responders in the 0.1-3.0 mg/kg groups, normalized peripheral clonal expansion was found to be among the lowest, especially among CD8+ T cells.

The trial excluded patients who had a history of autoimmune disease or who were on systemic immunosuppression. Peripheral blood for TCR sequencing was collected from all dose cohorts at baseline, on cycle 4 day 1, and on cycle 7 day 1. Samples came from an open-label, multicenter, first-in-human phase I dose-escalation trial of ivuxolimab. Adults with locally advanced or metastatic melanoma, renal cell, hepatocellular, or head and neck squamous cell carcinoma were enrolled in the trial. Before TCR sequencing, CD4+ T cells and CD8+ T cells were sorted from peripheral blood as separate populations. For sequencing of the TCRbeta CDR3 region, genomic DNA was extracted from the sorted cells. The immunoSEQ Assay was used for sequencing of TCRbeta CDR3 regions. The source is immuneACCESS, and TCRdb retained only in-frame sequences with V and J called. Part of the clones is not carried over; for the studies checked, unresolved V genes explain less than half of this, and the remainder is unexplained. A total of under 85,000 clones appear in this sample, around 86% of them only once. The ten largest clones capture just under 0.25% of the sample.

This clonotype originated in an adult with an advanced solid tumor such as melanoma, head and neck, liver or kidney cancer. Here the sequenced sample was CD4+ or CD8+ T cells sorted from blood, taken in a trial of the OX40 agonist ivuxolimab. The sequence is built from TRBV13 and TRBJ2-7; the junction holds 9 bases that match TRBD1. The CDR3 reads CASSLGLLGTGTYEQYF. The DNA is TGTGCCAGCAGCTTAGGCCTTTTGGGGACAGGGACCTACGAGCAGTACTTC.